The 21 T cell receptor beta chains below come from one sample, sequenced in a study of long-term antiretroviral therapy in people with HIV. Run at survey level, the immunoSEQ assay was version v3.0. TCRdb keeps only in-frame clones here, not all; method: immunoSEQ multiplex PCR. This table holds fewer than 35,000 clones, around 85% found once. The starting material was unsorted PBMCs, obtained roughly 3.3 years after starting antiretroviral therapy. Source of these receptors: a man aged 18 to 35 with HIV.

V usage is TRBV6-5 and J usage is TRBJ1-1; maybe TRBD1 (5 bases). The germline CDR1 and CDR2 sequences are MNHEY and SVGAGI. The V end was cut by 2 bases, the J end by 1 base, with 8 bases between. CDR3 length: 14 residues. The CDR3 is CASSYGGPNTEAFF. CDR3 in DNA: TGTGCCAGCAGTTACGGGGGACCGAACACTGAAGCTTTCTTT.

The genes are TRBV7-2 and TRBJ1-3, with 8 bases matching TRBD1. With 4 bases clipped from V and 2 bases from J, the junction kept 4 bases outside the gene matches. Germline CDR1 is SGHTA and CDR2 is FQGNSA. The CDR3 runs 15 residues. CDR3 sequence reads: CASSSDRATGNTIYF. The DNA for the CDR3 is TGTGCCAGCAGCTCGGACAGGGCGACTGGAAACACCATATATTTT.

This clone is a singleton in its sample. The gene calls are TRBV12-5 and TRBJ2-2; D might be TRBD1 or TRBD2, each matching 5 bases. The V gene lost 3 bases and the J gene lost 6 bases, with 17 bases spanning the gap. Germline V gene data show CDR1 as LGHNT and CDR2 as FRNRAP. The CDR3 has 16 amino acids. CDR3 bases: TGTGCTAGTGGTTTCTGGGGGAATCAGTGGGCCGGGGAGCTGTTTTTT. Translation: CASGFWGNQWAGELFF.

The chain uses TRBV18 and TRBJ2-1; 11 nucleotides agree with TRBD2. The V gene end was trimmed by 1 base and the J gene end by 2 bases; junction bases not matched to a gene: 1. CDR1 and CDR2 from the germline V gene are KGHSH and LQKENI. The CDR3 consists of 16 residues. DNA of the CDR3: TGTGCCAGCTCACCACTAGCGGGAGGGACCTACAATGAGCAGTTCTTC. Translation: CASSPLAGGTYNEQFF. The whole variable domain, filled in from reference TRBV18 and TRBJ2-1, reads NAGVMQNPRHLVRRRGQEARLRCSPMKGHSHVYWYRQLPEEGLKFMVYLQKENIIDESGMPKERFSAEFPKEGPSILRIQQVVRGDSAAYFCASSPLAGGTYNEQFFGPGTRLTVL.

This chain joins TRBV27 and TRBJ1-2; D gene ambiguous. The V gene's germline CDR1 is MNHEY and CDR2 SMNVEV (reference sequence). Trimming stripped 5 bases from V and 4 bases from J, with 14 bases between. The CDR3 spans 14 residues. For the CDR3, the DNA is TGTGCCAGCAGTCTAGGTGGCAGCTCCTATGGCTACACCTTC. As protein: CASSLGGSSYGYTF.

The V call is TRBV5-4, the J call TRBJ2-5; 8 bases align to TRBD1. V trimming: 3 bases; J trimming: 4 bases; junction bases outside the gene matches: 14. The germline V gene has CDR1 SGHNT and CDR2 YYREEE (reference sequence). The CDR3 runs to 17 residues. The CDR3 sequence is CASSSSVGRGQVETQYF. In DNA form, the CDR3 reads TGTGCCAGCAGCTCCTCCGTGGGCAGGGGGCAAGTAGAGACCCAGTACTTC.

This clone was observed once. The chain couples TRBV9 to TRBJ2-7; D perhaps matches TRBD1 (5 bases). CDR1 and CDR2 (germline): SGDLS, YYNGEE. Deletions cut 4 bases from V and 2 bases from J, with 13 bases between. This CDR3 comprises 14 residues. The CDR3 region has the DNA TGTGCCAGCAGCTTAGGGGCCCAGCCCTACGAGCAGTACTTC. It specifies CASSLGAQPYEQYF.

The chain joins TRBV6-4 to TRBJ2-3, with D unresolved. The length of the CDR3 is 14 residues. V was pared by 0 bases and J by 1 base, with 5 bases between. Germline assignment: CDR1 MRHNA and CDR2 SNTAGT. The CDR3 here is CASSDSDGTDTQYF. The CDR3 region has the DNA TGTGCCAGCAGTGACTCAGACGGCACAGATACGCAGTATTTT.

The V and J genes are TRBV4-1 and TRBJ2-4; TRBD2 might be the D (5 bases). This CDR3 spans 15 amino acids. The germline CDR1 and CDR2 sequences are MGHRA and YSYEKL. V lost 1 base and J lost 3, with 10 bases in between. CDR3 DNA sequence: TGCGCCAGCAGCCAAGGGGTGGACTTCAAAAACATTCAGTACTTC. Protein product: CASSQGVDFKNIQYF.

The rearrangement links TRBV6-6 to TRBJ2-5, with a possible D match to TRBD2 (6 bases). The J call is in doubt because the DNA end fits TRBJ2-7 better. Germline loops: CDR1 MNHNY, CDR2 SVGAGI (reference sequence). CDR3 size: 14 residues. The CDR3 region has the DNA TGTGCCAGCAGTTACCAGAGGGACTTCTACGAGCAGTACTTC. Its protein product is CASSYQRDFYEQYF.

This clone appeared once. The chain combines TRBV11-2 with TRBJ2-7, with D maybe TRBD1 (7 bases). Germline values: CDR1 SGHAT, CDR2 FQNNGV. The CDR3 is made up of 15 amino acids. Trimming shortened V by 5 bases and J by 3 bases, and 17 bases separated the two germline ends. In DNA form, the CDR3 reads TGTGCCAGCAGCGTCCGGGACCAGGGGGGCTACGAGCAGTACTTC. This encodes CASSVRDQGGYEQYF.

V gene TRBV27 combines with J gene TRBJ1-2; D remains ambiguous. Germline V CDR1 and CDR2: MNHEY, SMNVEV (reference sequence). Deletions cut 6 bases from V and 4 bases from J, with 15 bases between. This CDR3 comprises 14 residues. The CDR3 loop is CASSPTPPPYGYTF. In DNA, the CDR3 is TGTGCCAGCAGCCCGACACCACCCCCCTATGGCTACACCTTC.

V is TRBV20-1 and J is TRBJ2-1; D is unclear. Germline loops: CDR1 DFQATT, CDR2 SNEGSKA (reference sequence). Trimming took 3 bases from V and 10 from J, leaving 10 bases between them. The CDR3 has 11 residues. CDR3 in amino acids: CSAREIREQFF. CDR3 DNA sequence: TGCAGTGCTAGGGAGATCCGGGAGCAGTTCTTC.

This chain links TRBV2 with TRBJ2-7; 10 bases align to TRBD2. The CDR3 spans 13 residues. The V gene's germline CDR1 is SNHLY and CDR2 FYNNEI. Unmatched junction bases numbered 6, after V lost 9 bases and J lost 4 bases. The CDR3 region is CASSWTSGYEQYF. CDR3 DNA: TGTGCCAGTTCTTGGACTAGCGGATACGAGCAGTACTTC.

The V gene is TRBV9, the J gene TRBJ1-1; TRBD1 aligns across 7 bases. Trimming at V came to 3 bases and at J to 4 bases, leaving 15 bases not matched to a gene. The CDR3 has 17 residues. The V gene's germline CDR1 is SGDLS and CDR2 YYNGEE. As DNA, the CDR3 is TGTGCCAGCAGCGGACAGGGCAGACCCACCACTCGCACTGAAGCTTTCTTT. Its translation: CASSGQGRPTTRTEAFF.

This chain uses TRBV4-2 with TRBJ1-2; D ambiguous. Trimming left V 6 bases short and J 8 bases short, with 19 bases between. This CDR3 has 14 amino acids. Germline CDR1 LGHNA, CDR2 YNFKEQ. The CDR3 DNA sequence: TGTGCCAGCAGTTCCGGGTCTCCCCTGCGAGGCTACACCTTC. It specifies CASSSGSPLRGYTF.

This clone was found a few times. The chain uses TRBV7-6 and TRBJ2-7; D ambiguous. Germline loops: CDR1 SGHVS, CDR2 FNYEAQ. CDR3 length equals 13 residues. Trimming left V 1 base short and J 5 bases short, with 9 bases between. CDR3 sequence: CASSLGPQDEQYF. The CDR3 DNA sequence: TGTGCCAGCAGCTTAGGGCCCCAGGACGAGCAGTACTTC.

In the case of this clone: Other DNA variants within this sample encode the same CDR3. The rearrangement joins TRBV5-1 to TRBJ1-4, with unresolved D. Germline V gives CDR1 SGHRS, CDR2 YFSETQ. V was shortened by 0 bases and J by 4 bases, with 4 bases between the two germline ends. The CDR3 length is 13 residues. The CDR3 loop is CASSLAGNEKLFF. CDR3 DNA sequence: TGCGCCAGCAGCTTGGCGGGTAATGAAAAACTGTTTTTT.

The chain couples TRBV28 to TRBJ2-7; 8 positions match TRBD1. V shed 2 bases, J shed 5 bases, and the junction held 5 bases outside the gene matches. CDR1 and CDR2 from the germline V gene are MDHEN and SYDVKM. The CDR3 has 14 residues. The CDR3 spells CASSLGQGGDEQYF. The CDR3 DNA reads TGTGCCAGCAGTTTAGGACAGGGAGGCGACGAGCAGTACTTC.

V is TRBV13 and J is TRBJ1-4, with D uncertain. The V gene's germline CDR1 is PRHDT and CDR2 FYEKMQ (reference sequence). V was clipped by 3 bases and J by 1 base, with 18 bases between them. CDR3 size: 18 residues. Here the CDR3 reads CASSFRLANWKTNEKLFF. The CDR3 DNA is TGTGCCAGCAGCTTCCGTCTGGCCAACTGGAAAACTAATGAAAAACTGTTTTTT.

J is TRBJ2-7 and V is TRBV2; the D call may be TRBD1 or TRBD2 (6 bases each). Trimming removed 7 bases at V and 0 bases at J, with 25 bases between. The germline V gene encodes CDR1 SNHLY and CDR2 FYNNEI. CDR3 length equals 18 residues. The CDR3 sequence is CASTISPPEEGVSYEQYF. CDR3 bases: TGTGCCAGCACCATTAGCCCCCCAGAGGAGGGGGTCTCCTACGAGCAGTACTTC. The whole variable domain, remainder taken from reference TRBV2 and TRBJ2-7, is EPEVTQTPSHQVTQMGQEVILRCVPISNHLYFYWYRQILGQKVEFLVSFYNNEISEKSEIFDDQFSVERPDGSNFTLKIRSTKLEDSAMYFCASTISPPEEGVSYEQYFGPGTRLTVT.